Each of the 24 T cell receptor beta chains below was sequenced from the same sample in a study of metastatic and nonmetastatic thyroid tumors (TCRdb year 2020). The library was generated by PCR. The sample was run on an Illumina HiSeq 4000. The public reads were quality trimmed at Q25 with fastp and then assembled into clones with MiXCR by TCRdb, keeping productive beta chains. This sample holds approximately 41,000 clones; 25% to 30% were observed only once. 9.9% of the sample is in the top ten clones. No patient had received any treatment before thyroid surgery. The specimen sequenced was blood. The source is a male donor with papillary thyroid cancer or a benign thyroid nodule (not recorded which). Some clones in this sample may be carry-over from other donors' samples.

This clone has at least ten counts. V usage is TRBV28 and J usage is TRBJ2-3; 11 bases match TRBD1. This CDR3 has 20 residues. The trim removed 4 bases at V and 1 base at J, leaving 16 bases unmatched. CDR1 is MDHEN and CDR2 is SYDVKM in the germline V gene. CDR3 in amino acids: CASSSGTGGSGSVRTDTQYF. DNA for the CDR3: TGTGCCAGCAGTTCCGGGACAGGGGGTAGCGGGAGTGTACGCACAGATACGCAGTATTTT.

The chain is built from TRBV7-2 and TRBJ2-5, with D uncertain. There are 15 residues in the CDR3. V lost 1 base and J lost 4, with 13 bases in between. Germline CDR1 SGHTA, CDR2 FQGNSA. The chain's CDR3 is CASSLEVASGETQYF. In nucleotides, the CDR3 is TGTGCCAGCAGCTTAGAAGTAGCAAGTGGAGAGACCCAGTACTTC.

This clone is medium-sized in the sample. J is TRBJ1-2 and V is TRBV24-1, with 9 bases lining up with TRBD1. The V and J ends lost 2 bases and 4 bases, in that order; junction bases with no gene match: 4. The germline gives CDR1 KGHDR, CDR2 SFDVKD. This CDR3 is built from 15 residues. CDR3 protein: CATSDYTGGSYGYTF. DNA of the CDR3: TGTGCCACCAGTGATTATACAGGGGGCTCCTATGGCTACACCTTC.

This clone was seen only a few times. Germline is not matched at one junction end, which may reflect a read error. The V gene is TRBV6-5, the J gene TRBJ2-1; a weak D match, TRBD1 (6 bases). The CDR3 has 15 residues. Germline CDR1 MNHEY, CDR2 SVGAGI. The CDR3 reads CASSYTPDRFNDQFF. The CDR3 DNA is TGTGCCAGCAGTTACACTCCCGACAGGTTCAATGATCAGTTCTTC.

This clone was found many times. The rearrangement joins TRBV7-8 to TRBJ1-2; D is unresolved. Trimming pared 1 base from V and 1 base from J, leaving 10 bases between. Per germline, CDR1 SGHVS and CDR2 FQNEAQ. The CDR3 is 15 amino acids. The DNA for the CDR3 is TGTGCCAGCAGCTTAGTTTTTGGTAATAACTATGGCTACACCTTC. It specifies CASSLVFGNNYGYTF.

Ten or more counts support this clone. The CDR3 carries no conserved terminal phenylalanine or tryptophan, so it likely arises from a read error. The DNA is left out, because the CDR3 cannot be placed on it with certainty; the CDR3 is given as TCRdb lists it. The chain employs TRBV6-1 and TRBJ1-6; the D call of TRBD1 is as the table states it, not checked on the DNA. 14 amino acids form the CDR3, both terminal residues included. Germline CDR1 and CDR2: MNHNS and SASEGT. The CDR3 reads CASSEEGQGLGFNL.

This clone was seen a handful of times. This chain joins TRBV7-9 and TRBJ1-4; no firm D call. The CDR3 extends over 12 amino acids. Germline V gene lookup returns CDR1 SEHNR and CDR2 FQNEAQ (reference sequence). Trimming removed 1 base from V and 11 bases from J, with 8 bases in between. The CDR3 nucleotides are TGTGCCAGCAGCTTAGATATTTCTAAACTGTTTTTT. Protein product: CASSLDISKLFF.

This clone has a handful of counts. The chain combines TRBV20-1 with TRBJ2-7; 10 positions agree with TRBD1. This CDR3 has 14 amino acids. V dropped 1 base and J dropped 6; count of bases not matched to a gene: 6. Germline loops: CDR1 DFQATT, CDR2 SNEGSKA (reference sequence). CDR3 residues: CSARVLGTGAEQYF. The CDR3, as DNA: TGCAGTGCTAGAGTCTTGGGGACAGGGGCCGAGCAGTACTTC.

The chain couples TRBV5-1 to TRBJ2-7; D remains unclear. The CDR3 covers 13 residues. CDR1 SGHRS and CDR2 YFSETQ come from the germline V gene. V was cut by 6 bases and J by 0 bases, with 10 bases left in between. DNA of the CDR3: TGCGCCAGCAACACTTTGGACTCCTACGAGCAGTACTTC. Residues: CASNTLDSYEQYF.

On this clone: In this CDR3 the conserved last residue, phenylalanine or tryptophan, is missing, so a read error is likely. The V and J genes are TRBV11-2 and TRBJ2-7, with TRBD2 matching over 7 bases. This CDR3 spans 14 amino acids. J was trimmed by 3 bases and V by 6 bases; bases with no gene match: 8. The germline V gene encodes CDR1 SGHAT and CDR2 FQNNGV. The CDR3 protein is CASRPLSGFYEQYS. The CDR3 DNA follows: TGTGCCAGCAGGCCCCTTAGCGGGTTCTACGAGCAGTACTCC.

This clone was seen at least ten times. This chain connects TRBV6-1 to TRBJ2-2; no reliable D call. V was cut by 8 bases and J by 5 bases, with 15 bases left in between. Germline loops: CDR1 MNHNS, CDR2 SASEGT. The CDR3 loop spans 14 amino acids. In nucleotides, the CDR3 is TGTGCCAGCGCTTCGGGTCGGCTTACCGGGGAGCTGTTTTTT. This encodes CASASGRLTGELFF.

The gene calls are TRBV27 and TRBJ2-7; 7 bases are shared with TRBD2. Germline CDR1 MNHEY, CDR2 SMNVEV (reference sequence). The CDR3 loop spans 12 amino acids. Germline trimming cut 5 bases from V and 9 bases from J; bases unmatched to any gene: 7. The CDR3 here is CASSKGEGPQYF. The CDR3 DNA reads as TGTGCCAGCAGTAAAGGGGAGGGCCCGCAGTACTTC.

The sample holds many counts of this clone. The rearrangement joins TRBV20-1 to TRBJ1-1; D possibly corresponds to TRBD1 (6 bases). This CDR3 region has 14 residues. V shed 0 bases and J shed 1 base, with 9 bases lying between them. CDR1 and CDR2 from the germline V gene are DFQATT and SNEGSKA (reference sequence). CDR3 residues: CSARDPTGNTEAFF. CDR3 bases: TGCAGTGCTAGAGACCCGACAGGGAACACTGAAGCTTTCTTT.

Ten or more counts support this clone. The chain couples TRBV15 to TRBJ1-3; D is possibly TRBD1 (6 bases). V shed 1 base and J shed 3 bases, with 7 bases lying between them. CDR3 size: 14 residues. Germline values: CDR1 LNHNV, CDR2 YYDKDF (reference sequence). The DNA for the CDR3 is TGTGCCACCAGCAGAGTAGGGGGTGGAAACACCATATATTTT. Protein sequence: CATSRVGGGNTIYF.

This clone was recorded at least ten times. The rearrangement joins TRBV11-1 to TRBJ1-3; tentative D call: TRBD1 (5 bases). The CDR3 is made up of 18 amino acids. V gave up 8 bases and J gave up 4 bases, with 27 bases separating them. From germline, CDR1 is SGHAT and CDR2 FQDESV (reference sequence). The CDR3 nucleotides read TGTGCCAGCGCAGTACTAAGGGGTTGGCGGCAGGGAGGAAACACCATATATTTT. This encodes CASAVLRGWRQGGNTIYF.

In this sample, this clone turned up many times. The J gene is TRBJ1-2, the V gene TRBV5-1; D is ambiguous. Trimming took off 1 base at V and 6 bases at J, with 10 bases between the two ends. This CDR3 is built from 13 residues. Germline V lookup: CDR1 SGHRS, CDR2 YFSETQ. The CDR3 protein is CASSLSGGNGYTF. In DNA, the CDR3 is TGCGCCAGCAGCTTGTCGGGTGGAAATGGCTACACCTTC. Full variable domain (missing parts from reference TRBV5-1 and TRBJ1-2): KAGVTQTPRYLIKTRGQQVTLSCSPISGHRSVSWYQQTPGQGLQFLFEYFSETQRNKGNFPGRFSGRQFSNSRSEMNVSTLELGDSALYLCASSLSGGNGYTFGSGTRLTVV.

There are a few counts of this clone. V gene TRBV6-1 combines with J gene TRBJ1-3, with a tentative D call TRBD1 (5 bases). This CDR3 has 13 amino acids. Germline loops: CDR1 MNHNS, CDR2 SASEGT. Trimming shortened V by 2 bases and J by 13 bases, and 15 bases separated the two germline ends. Here the CDR3 reads CASSEQVRGAIYF. In DNA form, the CDR3 reads TGTGCCAGCAGTGAACAAGTCCGGGGCGCAATATATTTT.

With regard to this clone: One junction end disagrees with the germline gene, perhaps due to a read error. The chain uses TRBV19 and TRBJ2-7; 9 nucleotides align to TRBD2. CDR1 LNHDA and CDR2 SQIVND come from the germline V gene (reference sequence). The CDR3 totals 14 residues. The CDR3 spells CASNIAGASSEQYF. In nucleotides, the CDR3 is TGTGCCAGTAATATAGCGGGAGCCTCATCCGAGCAGTACTTC.

This clone was picked up many times. A read error may produce the germline difference seen at one junction end. The gene calls are TRBV2 and TRBJ1-1; 7 bases fit TRBD1. This CDR3 has 13 residues. Germline values: CDR1 SNHLY, CDR2 FYNNEI. The DNA of the CDR3 is TGTGCCGGCAGGACAGGACGGAACACTGAAGCTTTCTTT. This sequence encodes CAGRTGRNTEAFF.

Concerning this clone: Germline and junction disagree at one end, which may indicate a read error. The rearrangement joins TRBV5-1 to TRBJ2-6, with D hard to call. Germline-derived CDR1 and CDR2 are SGHRS and YFSETQ. This CDR3 is built from 14 residues. As DNA, the CDR3 is TGCGCCAGCAGCTCTGGCTCTTGGGCCAACGTCCTGACTTTC. Its protein product is CASSSGSWANVLTF.

In this sample, this clone turned up a few times. The chain uses TRBV20-1 and TRBJ2-1; D tentatively reads TRBD1 or TRBD2 (5 bases each). Trimming removed 3 bases from V and 7 bases from J, with 22 bases in between. Germline V lookup: CDR1 DFQATT, CDR2 SNEGSKA (reference sequence). The CDR3 is made up of 16 amino acids. CDR3 bases: TGCAGTGCTAGTGGTGGGGCGGGCCTGGCGGGTAATGAGCAGTTCTTC. Translating it yields CSASGGAGLAGNEQFF.

This chain links TRBV5-1 with TRBJ2-1, with 9 bases identical to TRBD1. The CDR3 length is 16 residues. CDR1 and CDR2 (germline): SGHRS, YFSETQ. The V and J ends lost 4 bases and 12 bases, in that order; junction bases with no gene match: 17. The CDR3 DNA follows: TGCGCCAGCAGCGTTAGTACAGGGGGCTCCTACAATTTGCAGTTCTTC. As protein: CASSVSTGGSYNLQFF.

The rearrangement links TRBV20-1 to TRBJ2-1; 13 nucleotides align to TRBD2. Germline V gives CDR1 DFQATT, CDR2 SNEGSKA (reference sequence). This CDR3 contains 19 residues. With 3 bases clipped from V and 0 bases from J, the junction kept 11 bases outside the gene matches. This CDR3 reads CSASPLAGGLVGSYNEQFF. In DNA form, the CDR3 reads TGCAGTGCTAGCCCACTAGCGGGAGGGCTGGTGGGCTCCTACAATGAGCAGTTCTTC.

The rearrangement uses TRBV14 and TRBJ2-2; TRBD2 might be the D (5 bases). Per germline, CDR1 SGHDN and CDR2 FVKESK. Trimming took 1 base from V and 4 from J, leaving 13 bases between them. The CDR3 is 16 amino acids. Here the CDR3 reads CASSQALAGFTGELFF. The CDR3 DNA reads as TGTGCCAGCAGCCAAGCCCTAGCTGGGTTCACCGGGGAGCTGTTTTTT.